This is a list of T cell receptor beta chains from one sample in a study of PD-1 blockade in classical Hodgkin lymphoma. Generated by immunoSEQ multiplex PCR, the TCRdb table keeps only in-frame clones and is missing some. The sample includes under 80,000 clones, roughly nine tenths seen only once; the top ten take about 8.1%. The source was peripheral blood mononuclear cells (PBMCs), collected before the fourth cycle of nivolumab. All receptors come from a human donor with classical Hodgkin lymphoma. Each CDR3 is given with its conserved first and last residue. The D gene is left open where the match is weak. Rows may omit the clone size; those that give it use once, few, many or a size class.

>NA|TRBD2|TRBJ2-1|TRBV30
CAWSATGRRGAYNEQFF
TGTGCCTGGAGTGCCACCGGGCGGCGGGGGGCCTACAATGAGCAGTTCTTC
>once|TRBD2|TRBJ2-6|TRBV28
CASSAPGLGANVLTF
TGTGCCAGCAGTGCTCCGGGACTAGGGGCCAACGTCCTGACTTTC
>NA|TRBD1|TRBJ1-1|TRBV5-6
CASSFFAGGTEAFF
TGTGCCAGCAGCTTTTTCGCAGGGGGCACTGAAGCTTTCTTT
>NA|NA|TRBJ1-3|TRBV19
CASSISASGNTIYF
TGTGCCAGTAGTATCTCAGCTTCTGGAAACACCATATATTTT
>NA|NA|TRBJ1-4|TRBV5-1
CASSLSGSTNEKLFF
TGCGCCAGCAGCCTATCAGGGTCCACTAATGAAAAACTGTTTTTT
>NA|TRBD1|TRBJ1-3|TRBV9
CASSTRKGGAGNTIYF
TGTGCCAGCAGCACAAGAAAAGGGGGCGCCGGAAACACCATATATTTT
>NA|NA|TRBJ2-6|TRBV28
CASSLAGQLSGANVLTF
TGTGCCAGCAGTTTGGCCGGACAGCTTTCTGGGGCCAACGTCCTGACTTTC
>NA|NA|TRBJ1-4|TRBV5-6
CASSLSPPRANEKLFF
TGTGCCAGCAGCTTGTCCCCTCCTCGCGCTAATGAAAAACTGTTTTTT
>NA|NA|TRBJ1-6|TRBV5-6
CASSLGVSSYNSPLHF
TGTGCCAGCAGCTTGGGGGTAAGCTCCTATAATTCACCCCTCCACTTT
>NA|TRBD2|TRBJ2-3|TRBV5-1
CASSQGLAVDTQYF
TGCGCCAGCAGCCAGGGACTAGCTGTAGATACGCAGTATTTT
>NA|TRBD2|TRBJ2-7|TRBV5-4
CASSFPASGAYEQYF
TGTGCCAGCTCCTTCCCGGCTAGCGGGGCTTACGAGCAGTACTTC
>NA|TRBD1|TRBJ2-6|TRBV7-9
CASSWDRAGANVLTF
TGTGCCAGCAGCTGGGACAGGGCTGGGGCCAACGTCCTGACTTTC
>NA|NA|TRBJ1-5|TRBV5-1
CASSLSEGGNQPQHF
TGCGCCAGCAGCTTGAGTGAAGGCGGCAATCAGCCCCAGCATTTT
>NA|NA|TRBJ2-7|TRBV29-1
CSVETGKFYEQYF
TGCAGCGTTGAAACGGGGAAGTTTTACGAGCAGTACTTC
>NA|TRBD2|TRBJ2-3|TRBV28
CASSRAGGAQNTQYF
TGTGCCAGCAGTCGAGCGGGGGGGGCACAGAATACGCAGTATTTT
>NA|NA|TRBJ2-5|TRBV6-5
CASSYDRYAGTQYF
TGTGCCAGCAGTTACGATCGCTACGCCGGGACCCAGTACTTC
>NA|NA|TRBJ2-6|TRBV5-1
CASSLVQSSGANVLTF
TGCGCCAGCAGCTTGGTACAGAGCTCTGGGGCCAACGTCCTGACTTTC
>NA|TRBD1|TRBJ1-2|TRBV5-1
CASSLGDRVRYTF
TGCGCCAGCAGCTTGGGGGACAGAGTACGCTACACCTTC
>NA|NA|TRBJ2-7|TRBV5-1
CASSSDYEQYF
TGCGCCAGCAGCTCGGACTACGAGCAGTACTTC
>NA|TRBD2|TRBJ2-3|TRBV5-1
CASSLAGGGTDTQYF
TGCGCCAGCAGCTTAGCGGGGGGCGGCACAGATACGCAGTATTTT
>NA|NA|TRBJ2-7|TRBV11-2
CASSLVVDSPYEQYF
TGTGCCAGCAGCTTAGTTGTGGATTCCCCCTACGAGCAGTACTTC
>NA|NA|TRBJ1-3|TRBV7-9
CASSDSGQNTIYF
TGTGCCAGCAGCGATTCTGGGCAAAACACCATATATTTT
>NA|NA|TRBJ2-7|TRBV5-6
CASSLVGGEAYEQYF
TGTGCCAGCAGCTTGGTTGGGGGAGAAGCCTACGAGCAGTACTTC
>once|NA|TRBJ1-2|TRBV7-9
CASSPDFWYTF
TGTGCCAGCAGCCCGGACTTTTGGTACACCTTC
>NA|TRBD1|TRBJ2-7|TRBV6-6
CASTAPTGGNEQYF
TGTGCCAGCACCGCCCCCACAGGGGGCAATGAGCAGTACTTC
>NA|TRBD1|TRBJ2-2|TRBV2
CASAGDSSIAPGELFF
TGTGCCAGCGCCGGGGACAGCTCAATTGCACCCGGGGAGCTGTTTTTT
>NA|NA|TRBJ1-6|TRBV11-2
CASSLDWRSPLHF
TGTGCCAGCAGCTTAGACTGGCGTTCACCCCTCCACTTT
>once|NA|TRBJ2-3|TRBV5-1
CASSQSPSTDTQYF
TGCGCCAGCAGCCAATCGCCCAGCACAGATACGCAGTATTTT
>NA|NA|TRBJ1-1|TRBV7-7
CASSLGRNTEAFF
TGTGCCAGCAGCTTAGGCCGAAACACTGAAGCTTTCTTT
>NA|NA|TRBJ1-1|TRBV9
CASSPRTEGSKKAFF
TGTGCCAGCAGCCCGCGGACAGAAGGATCAAAAAAAGCTTTCTTT
>NA|TRBD1|TRBJ2-1|TRBV12-5
CASGLVRTGDPYNEQFF
TGTGCTAGTGGTTTGGTACGAACAGGGGACCCTTACAATGAGCAGTTCTTC
>NA|NA|TRBJ1-6|TRBV5-1
CASSLVTSSYNSPLHF
TGCGCCAGCAGCTTGGTGACGAGCTCCTATAATTCACCCCTCCACTTT
>NA|NA|TRBJ2-5|TRBV7-7
CASSLRGEETQYF
TGTGCCAGCAGCTTAAGGGGGGAAGAGACCCAGTACTTC
>NA|TRBD1|TRBJ2-3|TRBV5-1
CASSWTGGTDTQYF
TGCGCCAGCAGCTGGACAGGGGGAACAGATACGCAGTATTTT
>NA|NA|TRBJ1-1|TRBV6-5
CASRSREWNTEAFF
TGTGCCAGCAGGTCCAGGGAGTGGAACACTGAAGCTTTCTTT
>NA|TRBD2|TRBJ2-7|TRBV5-1
CAPLLPAGGRTGYEQYF
TGCGCCCCCCTTCTGCCAGCGGGGGGGCGAACGGGTTACGAGCAGTACTTC
>NA|TRBD1|TRBJ2-7|TRBV27
CASSYRGLYEQYF
TGTGCCAGCAGTTACAGGGGGTTATACGAGCAGTACTTC
>NA|TRBD2|TRBJ2-3|TRBV13
CASSLTSGGFLTQYF
TGTGCCAGCAGCTTGACTAGCGGGGGATTCCTTACGCAGTATTTT
>NA|NA|TRBJ1-1|TRBV5-1
CASSFAGGYTEAFF
TGCGCCAGCAGCTTTGCGGGTGGGTACACTGAAGCTTTCTTT
>NA|NA|TRBJ2-7|TRBV27
CASSLPGTPPYEQYF
TGTGCCAGCAGTTTACCCGGGACACCTCCCTACGAGCAGTACTTC
>NA|TRBD1|TRBJ1-2|TRBV6-1
CATLGDSPYGYTF
TGTGCCACTTTAGGGGACAGCCCCTATGGCTACACCTTC
>NA|NA|TRBJ2-3|TRBV7-9
CASSRGNRPDTQYF
TGTGCCAGCAGCCGCGGGAACAGACCAGATACGCAGTATTTT
>once|NA|TRBJ2-7|TRBV9
CASSPPGAGYEQYF
TGTGCCAGCAGCCCCCCTGGGGCCGGGTACGAGCAGTACTTC
>NA|NA|TRBJ2-7|TRBV7-9
CASSLDSSYEQYF
TGTGCCAGCAGCTTAGACAGCTCCTACGAGCAGTACTTC
>NA|TRBD1|TRBJ1-4|TRBV6-5
CASRSPAGGEKLFF
TGTGCCAGCAGGTCCCCTGCAGGGGGTGAAAAACTGTTTTTT
>once|TRBD1|TRBJ1-1|TRBV7-9
CASSGAGQGEAFF
TGTGCCAGCTCAGGGGCAGGACAGGGGGAAGCTTTCTTT